Detailed here is one T cell receptor beta chain. The data were taken from a study of long-term antiretroviral therapy in people with HIV. Study as a whole: First collections came about a decade before the 2015 immediate-ART recommendation.

Survey-level resolution applied to immunoSEQ assay v3.0. Generated by immunoSEQ multiplex PCR, the TCRdb table keeps only in-frame clones and is missing some. The repertoire has over 30,000 clones, 80% to 90% of them found once; the top ten carry less than 4.5%. CDR3 size: 17 residues. V lost 3 bases to trimming and J lost 0 bases; unmatched junction nucleotides: 10. Germline CDR1 SGDLS, CDR2 YYNGEE. Sequencing was performed on unsorted PBMCs, taken 1.2 years after starting antiretroviral therapy. The clonotype was recovered from a woman aged 45-59 years with HIV. The rearrangement joins TRBV9 to TRBJ1-2; the match to TRBD1 covers 8 bases. The CDR3 nucleotides read TGTGCCAGCAGCGCAACCCGGACAGGGCGAGCTAACTATGGCTACACCTTC. Its protein product is CASSATRTGRANYGYTF.